This T cell receptor (beta chain) came from a study of T cells in women clearing cervical HPV infection. Turning to the study itself: Women with histologically confirmed HPV16-related CIN3 or worse, 2 with invasive cancer, served as cases.

Measured with immunoSEQ multiplex PCR; TCRdb has only the in-frame clones, and not every one. Here the sample table reports about 46,000 clones. Concerning this clone itself: Its antigen is currently unknown. The CDR3 end lies 3 residues beyond the end of the read and is filled in from the germline J gene.

Study-wide results and caveats: TRBV6-7 relative abundance averaged around 0.11% in cases and 0.15% to 0.2% in controls.

Germline loops: CDR1 SGHDN, CDR2 FVKESK. The CDR3 length is 15 residues. V shed 4 bases and J 8 bases; nucleotides not matched to a gene: 10. Sample: blood buffy coat. The V call is TRBV14, the J call TRBJ2-1; 8 bases agree with TRBD2. The clonotype comes from a woman between 18 and 69 years old with a cervical HPV16 infection that either progressed to CIN3+ or cleared (not recorded which). The covered CDR3 bases are TGTGCCAGCAGCCGAAGCGGGAGTATCCCCTATGAG. Residues: CASSRSGSIPYE. The whole CDR3 protein is CASSRSGSIPYEQFF.